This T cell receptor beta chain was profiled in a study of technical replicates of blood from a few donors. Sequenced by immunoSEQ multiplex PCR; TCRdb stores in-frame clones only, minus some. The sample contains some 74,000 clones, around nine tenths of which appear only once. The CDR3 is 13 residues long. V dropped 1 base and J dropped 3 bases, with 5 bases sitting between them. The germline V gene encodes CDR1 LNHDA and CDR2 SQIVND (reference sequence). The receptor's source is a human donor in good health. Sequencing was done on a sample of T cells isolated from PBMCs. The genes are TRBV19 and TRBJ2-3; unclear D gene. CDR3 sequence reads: CASSIGHTDTQYF. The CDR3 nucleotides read TGTGCCAGTAGTATAGGGCATACAGATACGCAGTATTTT.